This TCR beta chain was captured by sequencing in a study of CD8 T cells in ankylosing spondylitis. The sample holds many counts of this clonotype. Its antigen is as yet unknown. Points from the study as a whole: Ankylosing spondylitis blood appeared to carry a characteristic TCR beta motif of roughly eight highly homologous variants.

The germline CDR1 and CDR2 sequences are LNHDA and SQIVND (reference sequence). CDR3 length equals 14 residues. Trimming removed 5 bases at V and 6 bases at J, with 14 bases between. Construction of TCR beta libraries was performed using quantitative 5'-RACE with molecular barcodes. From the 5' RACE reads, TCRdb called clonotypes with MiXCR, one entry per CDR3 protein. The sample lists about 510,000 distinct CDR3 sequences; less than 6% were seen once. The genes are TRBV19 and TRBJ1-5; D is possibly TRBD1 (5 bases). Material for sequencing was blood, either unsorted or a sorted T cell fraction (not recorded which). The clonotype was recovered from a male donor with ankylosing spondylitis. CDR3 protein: CASSPGPIGQPQHF. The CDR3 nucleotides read TGTGCCAGTAGTCCGGGACCCATTGGTCAGCCCCAGCATTTT.